This T cell receptor (beta chain) was identified in a study of cytomegalovirus exposure and HLA in healthy donors. The table came from immunoSEQ multiplex PCR; TCRdb's copy has only in-frame clones and leaves some out. The table records some 320,000 clones, roughly 87% of them present only once. This clone was seen once. This CDR3 region has 15 residues. V lost 1 base and J lost 7; bases outside the gene matches: 9. Per germline, CDR1 MDHEN and CDR2 SYDVKM. Sequenced input: PBMCs. The chain recombines TRBV28 with TRBJ1-2, with 7 bases identical to TRBD1. The receptor comes from a woman aged 25-40 years in good health and CMV-seropositive. The CDR3 sequence is CASSLLVGGMGGYTF. DNA of the CDR3: TGTGCCAGCAGTTTATTGGTAGGGGGCATGGGTGGCTACACCTTC.